The present T cell receptor (beta chain) was sequenced within a study of cytomegalovirus exposure and HLA in healthy donors. Study-wide findings and caveats: According to an earlier analysis, most TCR beta V segments yielded productive rearrangements about 87% or about 30% of the time. Analysis performed later found more than 15,000 TCR beta sequences associated with HLA alleles at 0.05 false discovery rate.

This PCR relied on a set of 60 Vbeta primers and 13 Jbeta primers. Authors' methods: Later work found around 85 million unique TCR beta chains, with 10 million to 14 million shared. Clones were read by immunoSEQ multiplex PCR, and TCRdb kept only the in-frame ones, dropping some. V, J and clone size reflect that table, while D and trimming were determined from the DNA. This sample has under 200,000 clones, with 10% to 15% found just once. This clone has just a few counts. As yet, its antigen is unknown. The CDR3 contains 13 residues. Trimming stripped 4 bases from V and 6 bases from J, with 12 bases between. The germline gives CDR1 SGHNT, CDR2 YENEEA.

The chain links TRBV11-3 to TRBJ1-2; D gene unclear. Sequencing input: PBMCs. The sequence derives from a man aged 45-60 years in good health and CMV-seropositive. The CDR3 reads CASSSTPGDGYTF. The CDR3 coding sequence is TGTGCCAGCAGCTCTACGCCCGGGGATGGCTACACCTTC.